This is a list of T cell receptor beta chains from one sample in a study of cytomegalovirus exposure and HLA in healthy donors. Generated by immunoSEQ multiplex PCR, the TCRdb table keeps only in-frame clones and is missing some. This sample has fewer than 200,000 clones; roughly four fifths occur once, and the top ten carry approximately 4.4%. Sequencing was carried out using PBMCs. The receptors originated from a woman aged 18-29 years in good health and CMV-seropositive. The CDR3 runs from the conserved cysteine through the conserved F or W. Each record gives: D gene, V gene, clone size, J gene, CDR3 DNA, CDR3 protein. D genes are given only for firm matches. Rows give clone size only sometimes, using once, few, many, or a class for an expanded clone.

>TRBD1|TRBV5-1|.|TRBJ1-5
TGCGCCAGCAGAAGGACAGGGGGATCAGATCAGCCCCAGCATTTT
CASRRTGGSDQPQHF
>TRBD1|TRBV7-9|once|TRBJ2-2
TGTGCCAGCGGCCCTCGTACAGGGGGAGTGGGGGAGCTGTTTTTT
CASGPRTGGVGELFF
>.|TRBV19|.|TRBJ1-1
TGTGCCAGTAGTATGGAGCGGGGCTGGATGAACACTGAAGCTTTCTTT
CASSMERGWMNTEAFF
>TRBD2|TRBV4-2|.|TRBJ2-2
TGTGCCAGCAGCCCGAGCGGGGGGGGTTGGGTAACCGGGGAGCTGTTTTTT
CASSPSGGGWVTGELFF
>.|TRBV29-1|few|TRBJ2-2
TGCAGCGTTACGCACATCGGGGAGCTGTTTTTT
CSVTHIGELFF
>.|TRBV6-6|few|TRBJ1-3
TGTGCCAGCACCCTCAGGGGCCTTCTCTCTGGAAACACCATATATTTT
CASTLRGLLSGNTIYF
>TRBD2|TRBV11-3|.|TRBJ2-1
TGTGCCAGCAGCTTAGCGGGGGGGCCGTGGAATGAGCAGTTCTTC
CASSLAGGPWNEQFF
>TRBD1|TRBV5-1|.|TRBJ2-3
TGCGCCAGCAGCTTGGGGGACAGGGGGAACACAGATACGCAGTATTTT
CASSLGDRGNTDTQYF
>.|TRBV4-2|few|TRBJ2-7
TGTGCCAGCAGCCAAGCAGGGAGGTACGAGCAGTACTTC
CASSQAGRYEQYF
>TRBD2|TRBV4-1|once|TRBJ2-7
TGCGCCAGCAGCCAAGAACCGTATGGGACTAGCTCTTTCGAGCAGTACTTC
CASSQEPYGTSSFEQYF
>TRBD2|TRBV4-1|.|TRBJ2-5
TGCGCCAGCAGCCAATTCGGACTAGCGGGGTTGGAGACCCAGTACTTC
CASSQFGLAGLETQYF
>TRBD1|TRBV27|.|TRBJ2-1
TGTGCCAGCAGTTTTACGGGACAGGGGGATAGTGAGCAGTTCTTC
CASSFTGQGDSEQFF
>.|TRBV4-3|.|TRBJ1-1
TGCGCCAGCAGCCCCCGGAGGGAAACTGAAGCTTTCTTT
CASSPRRETEAFF
>TRBD1|TRBV7-6|.|TRBJ2-5
TGTGCCAGCAGCTTTGGGACAGGGTGGACGGAGACCCAGTACTTC
CASSFGTGWTETQYF
>TRBD2|TRBV7-9|.|TRBJ2-5
TGTGCCAGCAGCCTGGGGACTAGCGGGGGGAAAGAGACCCAGTACTTC
CASSLGTSGGKETQYF
>.|TRBV7-9|.|TRBJ2-7
TGTGCCAGCAGCCCCGAACAGGGTTCATACGAGCAGTACTTC
CASSPEQGSYEQYF
>.|TRBV19|.|TRBJ1-1
TGTGCCAGCAGGGTGACGAACACTGAAGCTTTCTTT
CASRVTNTEAFF
>.|TRBV7-9|once|TRBJ2-3
TGTGCCAGCAGTTTGACAGAATTTTTCACAGATACGCAGTATTTT
CASSLTEFFTDTQYF
>.|TRBV15|.|TRBJ1-1
TGTGCCACGAAAAGGGAGGAGAACACTGAAGCTTTCTTT
CATKREENTEAFF
>.|TRBV7-2|.|TRBJ2-3
TGTGCCAGCACCGCACTACCCACGGATACGCAGTATTTT
CASTALPTDTQYF
>.|TRBV4-1|.|TRBJ1-4
TGCGCCAGCAGCCAAGATGGCCGAAAACTGTTTTTT
CASSQDGRKLFF
>.|TRBV15|.|TRBJ1-1
TGTGCCACCAGCAGAGGGCAGGAGGCGGGTCGGGGATTGAACACTGAAGCTTTCTTT
CATSRGQEAGRGLNTEAFF
>.|TRBV7-9|.|TRBJ1-2
TGTTCCAGCAGCCCTAGTGGCCTTTCCACCGCCTTCTATGGCTACACCTTC
CSSSPSGLSTAFYGYTF
>.|TRBV5-1|.|TRBJ2-7
TGCGCCAGCAGCTCCCAGGGCTACGAGCAGTACTTC
CASSSQGYEQYF
>.|TRBV11-2|once|TRBJ2-7
TGTGCCAGCAGCTCACCCCGGACTGGACAGTACGAGCAGTACTTC
CASSSPRTGQYEQYF
>.|TRBV5-1|.|TRBJ1-1
TGCGCCAGCAGCTCGGGGAGCACTGAAGCTTTCTTT
CASSSGSTEAFF
>.|TRBV5-8|few|TRBJ1-3
TGTGCCAGCAGCTTGTTACCCGGAGACTCTGGAAACACCATATATTTT
CASSLLPGDSGNTIYF
>TRBD1|TRBV28|.|TRBJ2-1
TGTGCCAGCAGGGGGACAGGAGGCAATGAGCAGTTCTTC
CASRGTGGNEQFF
>.|TRBV6-1|once|TRBJ2-1
TGTGCCAGCATCGGGAGTATAGGGAGATACAATGAGCAGTTCTTC
CASIGSIGRYNEQFF
>TRBD2|TRBV13|.|TRBJ2-3
TGTGCCAGCAGCTGGGGACTAGCGGGGGGGCCAACAGATACGCAGTATTTT
CASSWGLAGGPTDTQYF
>TRBD1|TRBV29-1|few|TRBJ2-7
TGCAGCGTTGAACGGGGCGAGACAGGGGAAACCTACGAGCAGTACTTC
CSVERGETGETYEQYF
>.|TRBV5-1|.|TRBJ2-1
TGCGCCAGCAGCCCGGGACAATACAATGAGCAGTTCTTC
CASSPGQYNEQFF
>.|TRBV5-4|.|TRBJ2-5
TGTGCCAGCAGCTTGGTATCTAGTCGTGAGACCCAGTACTTC
CASSLVSSRETQYF
>TRBD2|TRBV7-2|.|TRBJ2-1
TGTGCCAGCACCGGCGGGGGATCCTACAATGAGCAGTTCTTC
CASTGGGSYNEQFF
>.|TRBV7-2|.|TRBJ2-2
TGTGCCAGCAGCTCTTGGCTGAAGAACACCGGGGAGCTGTTTTTT
CASSSWLKNTGELFF
>TRBD2|TRBV10-3|.|TRBJ2-5
TGTGCCACTCGGGGGGTTCAAGAGACCCAGTACTTC
CATRGVQETQYF
>TRBD1|TRBV6-5|.|TRBJ2-5
TGTGCCAGCAGCTGGACAGGGGGGAAAGAGACCCAGTACTTC
CASSWTGGKETQYF
>.|TRBV2|.|TRBJ1-2
TGTGCCAGCGATGGGAGCGGGCTTCAAAAATGGGACTATGGCTACACCTTC
CASDGSGLQKWDYGYTF
>TRBD2|TRBV5-6|.|TRBJ2-2
TGTGCCAGCAGCTTGGAGCTGGAGCGGGGTCTGGCCGGGGAGCTGTTTTTT
CASSLELERGLAGELFF
>TRBD1|TRBV19|.|TRBJ2-4
TGTGCCAGTAACCTATCGGGACAGGGGAGGGACATTCAGTACTTC
CASNLSGQGRDIQYF
>.|TRBV28|few|TRBJ1-3
TGTGCCAGCACATATCAGGGGACAAGTTCGGGAAACACCATATATTTT
CASTYQGTSSGNTIYF
>.|TRBV4-1|.|TRBJ1-4
TGCGCCAGCAGCTCAAAGGAGGGGTTGCGTGAAAAACTGTTTTTT
CASSSKEGLREKLFF
>.|TRBV4-2|.|TRBJ1-2
TGTGCCAGCAGCCAACCGGAGAGGACAGCCTATGGCTACACCTTC
CASSQPERTAYGYTF